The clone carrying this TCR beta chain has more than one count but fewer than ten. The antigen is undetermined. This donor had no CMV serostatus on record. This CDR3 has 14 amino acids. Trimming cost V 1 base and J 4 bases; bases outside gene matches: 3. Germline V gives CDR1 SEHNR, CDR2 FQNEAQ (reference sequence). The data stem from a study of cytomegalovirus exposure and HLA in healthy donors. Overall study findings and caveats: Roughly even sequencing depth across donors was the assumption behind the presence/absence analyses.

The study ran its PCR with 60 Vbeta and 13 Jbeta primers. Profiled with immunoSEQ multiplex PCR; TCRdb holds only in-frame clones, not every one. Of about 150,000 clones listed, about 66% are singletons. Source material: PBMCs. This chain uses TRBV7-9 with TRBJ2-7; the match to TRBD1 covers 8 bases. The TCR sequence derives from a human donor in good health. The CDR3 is CASSLVGQGYEQYF. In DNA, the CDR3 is TGTGCCAGCAGCTTAGTTGGACAGGGTTACGAGCAGTACTTC.